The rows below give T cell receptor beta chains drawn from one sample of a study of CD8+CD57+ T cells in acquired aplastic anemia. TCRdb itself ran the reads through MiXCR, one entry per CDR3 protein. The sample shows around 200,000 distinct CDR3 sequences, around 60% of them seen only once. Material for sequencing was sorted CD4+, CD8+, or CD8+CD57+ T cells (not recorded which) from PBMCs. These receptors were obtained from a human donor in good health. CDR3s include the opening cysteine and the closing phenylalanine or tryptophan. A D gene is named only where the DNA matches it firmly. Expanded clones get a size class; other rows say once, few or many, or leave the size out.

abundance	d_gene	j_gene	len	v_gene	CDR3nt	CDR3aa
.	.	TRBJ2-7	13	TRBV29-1	TGCAGCGTTGAACGCAGGGTCGGAGGAGAGCAGTACTTC	CSVERRVGGEQYF
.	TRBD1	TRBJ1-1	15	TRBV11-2	TGTGCCAGCAGCCCGGGACAGGGGATGGTTACTGAAGCTTTCTTT	CASSPGQGMVTEAFF
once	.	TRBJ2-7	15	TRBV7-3	TGTGCCAGCAGTGTGACTAGCAGGGGACCCTACGAGCAGTACTTC	CASSVTSRGPYEQYF
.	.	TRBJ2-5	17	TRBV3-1	TGTGCCAGCAGCCAAGGGACAACAGGGTTGTACCAAGAGACCCAGTACTTC	CASSQGTTGLYQETQYF
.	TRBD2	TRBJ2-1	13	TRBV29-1	TGCAGCGGCGAAACTAGCGCATACAATGAGCAGTTCTTC	CSGETSAYNEQFF
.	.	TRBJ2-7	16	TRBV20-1	TGCAGTGCGCGGGACTTCGAGGGGGGGCTTTTCGACGAGCGGTGCTTC	CSARDFEGGLFDERCF
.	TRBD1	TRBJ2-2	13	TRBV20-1	TGCAGTGCTAGGACAGGGGGCACCGGGGAGCTGTTTTTT	CSARTGGTGELFF
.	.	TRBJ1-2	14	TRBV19	TGTGCCAGTAGTCCTCTTCAGGGGTACGAGGGCTACACCTTC	CASSPLQGYEGYTF
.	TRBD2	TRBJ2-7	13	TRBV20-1	TGCAGTGCCCCAGCGGGAGCGTCAAACGAGCAGTACTTC	CSAPAGASNEQYF
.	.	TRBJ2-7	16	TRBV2	TGTGCCAGCAGTGAAGCACAGGTCAGCCTCTCCTACGAGCAGTACTTC	CASSEAQVSLSYEQYF
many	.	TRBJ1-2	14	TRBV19	TGTGCCAGTAGTATAGAAACGGGTAACTATGGCTACACCTTC	CASSIETGNYGYTF
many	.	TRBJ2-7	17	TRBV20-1	TGCAGTGCTAGAGATCTTGTTGGAGGGGCGATACTCTACGAGCAGTACTTC	CSARDLVGGAILYEQYF
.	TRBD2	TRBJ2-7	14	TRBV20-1	TGCAGTGCGGTAGGACTAGCGGGAGGGCGCGAGCAGTACTTC	CSAVGLAGGREQYF
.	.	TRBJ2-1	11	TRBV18	TGTGCCAGCTCGACCGGTTTTGAGCAGTTCTTC	CASSTGFEQFF
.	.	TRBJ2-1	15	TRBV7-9	TGTGCCAGCAGCTCCTCGGAAATGGGTTACAATGAGCAGTTCTTC	CASSSSEMGYNEQFF
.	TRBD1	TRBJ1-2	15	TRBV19	TGTGCCAGTAGTATCCAGGACAGGGGATCCAGTGGCTACACCTTC	CASSIQDRGSSGYTF
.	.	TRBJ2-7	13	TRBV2	TGTGCCAGCCGCTCTGCGGCCACCTACGAGCAGTACTTC	CASRSAATYEQYF
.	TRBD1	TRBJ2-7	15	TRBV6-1	TGTGCCAGCAGCGCGCCGGGACAGGGCCACTACGAGCAGTACTTC	CASSAPGQGHYEQYF
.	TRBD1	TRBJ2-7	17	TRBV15	TGTGCCACCAGCGGAGCCAGACCCGGGACAGGGTTCTACGAGCAGTACTTC	CATSGARPGTGFYEQYF
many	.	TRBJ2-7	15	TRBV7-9	TGTGCCGGTCAACCTGGGGGCCAGGGACGGTACGAGCAGTACTTC	CAGQPGGQGRYEQYF
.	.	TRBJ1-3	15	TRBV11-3	TGTGCCAGCAGCCCGGGGGCGAGGTCTGGAAACACCATATATTTT	CASSPGARSGNTIYF
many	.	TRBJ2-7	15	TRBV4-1	TGCGCCAGCAGCCAAGATATGGGGTTGTCCTACGAGCAGTACTTC	CASSQDMGLSYEQYF
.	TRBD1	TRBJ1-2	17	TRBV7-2	TGTGCCAGCAGCCTCGATGCCGGGACAGCGGGAACTTATGGCTACACCTTC	CASSLDAGTAGTYGYTF
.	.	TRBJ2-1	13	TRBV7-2	TGTGCCAGCAGCTTCGAGACAAAAAATGGGCAGTTCTTC	CASSFETKNGQFF
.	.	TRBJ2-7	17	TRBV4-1	TGCGCCAGCAGCCAAGTAGGTCTAGGAACGACCCATTACGAGCAGTACTTC	CASSQVGLGTTHYEQYF
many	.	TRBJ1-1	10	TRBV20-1	TGCAGTGCTAGTACGGGAGAAGCTTTCTTT	CSASTGEAFF
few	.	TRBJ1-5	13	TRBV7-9	TGTGCCAGCAGCACAAACCTCGGGGAGCCCCAGCATTTT	CASSTNLGEPQHF
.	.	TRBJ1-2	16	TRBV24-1	TGTGCCACCAGTGATTTGCAAGGGCGATCGGGCTATGGCTACACCTTC	CATSDLQGRSGYGYTF
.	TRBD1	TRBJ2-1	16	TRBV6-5	TGTGCCAGCAGTTCCGGGACAGGGGACGAATACGATGCGCAGTTCTTC	CASSSGTGDEYDAQFF
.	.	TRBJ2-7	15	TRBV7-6	TGTGCCAGCAGCCCAGGTGGCCAAATTTACAATGAGCAGTACTTC	CASSPGGQIYNEQYF
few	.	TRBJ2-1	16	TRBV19	TGTGCCAGTAGTATAGGAGGGATAGGGTTAGGGAATGAGCAGTTCTTC	CASSIGGIGLGNEQFF
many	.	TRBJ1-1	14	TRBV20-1	TGCAGTGCCCCTCAGGTAGGGGTGAACACTGAAGCTTTCTTT	CSAPQVGVNTEAFF
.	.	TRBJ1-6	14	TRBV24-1	TGTGCCACCAGTGATTTTATGGAGAATTCACCCCTCCACTTT	CATSDFMENSPLHF
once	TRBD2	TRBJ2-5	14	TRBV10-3	TGTGCCATCAGTGCAGCGGGAGTTCAAGAGACCCAGTACTTC	CAISAAGVQETQYF
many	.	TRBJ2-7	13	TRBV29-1	TGCAGCGTCCCTGCTCCGGGCTCCTACGAGCAGTACTTC	CSVPAPGSYEQYF
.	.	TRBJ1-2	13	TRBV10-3	TGTGCCATCAGGGTCAGGGAGGAGGATGGCTACACCTTC	CAIRVREEDGYTF
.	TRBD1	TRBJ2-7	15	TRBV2	TGTGCCAGCAGTTCCGGGACAGGGATCTCCTACGAGCAGTACTTC	CASSSGTGISYEQYF